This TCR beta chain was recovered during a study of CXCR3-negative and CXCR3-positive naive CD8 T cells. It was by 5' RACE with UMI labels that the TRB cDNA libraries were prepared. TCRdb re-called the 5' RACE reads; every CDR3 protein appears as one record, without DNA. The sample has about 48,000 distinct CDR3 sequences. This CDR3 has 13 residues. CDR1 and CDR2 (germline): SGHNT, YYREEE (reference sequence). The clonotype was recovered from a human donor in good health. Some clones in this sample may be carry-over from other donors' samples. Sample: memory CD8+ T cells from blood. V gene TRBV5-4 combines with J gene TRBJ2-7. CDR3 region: CASSLVRGDEQYF.